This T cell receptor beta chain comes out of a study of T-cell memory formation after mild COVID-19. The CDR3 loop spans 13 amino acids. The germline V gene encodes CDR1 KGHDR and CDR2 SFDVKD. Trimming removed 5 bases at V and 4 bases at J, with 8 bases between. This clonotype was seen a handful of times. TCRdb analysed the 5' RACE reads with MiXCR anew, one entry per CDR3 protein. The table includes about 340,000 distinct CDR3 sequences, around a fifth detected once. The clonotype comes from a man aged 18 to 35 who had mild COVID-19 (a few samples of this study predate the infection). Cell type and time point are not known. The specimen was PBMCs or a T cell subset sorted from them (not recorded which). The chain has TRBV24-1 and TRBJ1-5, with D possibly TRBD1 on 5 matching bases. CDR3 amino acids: CATSVDRNQPQHF. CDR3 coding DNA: TGTGCCACCAGTGTCGACAGAAATCAGCCCCAGCATTTT.